This is a list of T cell receptor beta chains from one sample in a study of blood T cell repertoires in COVID-19. Some clones are missing from TCRdb's copy, which holds only in-frame ones; the method was immunoSEQ multiplex PCR. The sample has around 120,000 clones, around 87% seen once. Sequencing was performed on peripheral blood. Receptors originate from a woman aged 55-69 years with COVID-19, enrolled during active disease. CDR3s include the opening cysteine and the closing phenylalanine or tryptophan. Fields, in order: D gene, J gene, clone size, V gene, CDR3 protein, CDR3 DNA. A D gene is named only where the DNA matches it firmly. Clone size appears in some rows only: once, few, many, or a class for an expanded clone.

>NA|TRBJ1-3|NA|TRBV7-2
CASSLVGVVSGNTIYF
TGTGCCAGCAGCTTAGTAGGGGTGGTCTCTGGAAACACCATATATTTT
>NA|TRBJ1-1|once|TRBV9
CASSVISGGYTEAFF
TGTGCCAGCAGCGTAATCTCAGGCGGGTACACTGAAGCTTTCTTT
>TRBD1|TRBJ1-2|NA|TRBV13
CASTLGQGTYGYTF
TGTGCCAGCACCCTCGGACAGGGGACCTATGGCTACACCTTC
>NA|TRBJ1-1|NA|TRBV11-1
CASSGQGAEAFF
TGTGCCAGCAGCGGGCAGGGCGCTGAAGCTTTCTTT
>NA|TRBJ1-2|NA|TRBV27
CASSYRYRDGRYGYTF
TGTGCCAGCAGTTACCGGTACAGGGATGGGCGCTATGGCTACACCTTC
>TRBD1|TRBJ1-1|NA|TRBV7-2
CASSPQGGNTEAFF
TGTGCCAGCAGCCCACAGGGGGGTAACACTGAAGCTTTCTTT
>NA|TRBJ1-1|NA|TRBV6-4
CARGRGGTGRKAFF
TGTGCCAGAGGGAGGGGGGGAACAGGGAGGAAAGCTTTCTTT
>TRBD2|TRBJ2-3|NA|TRBV9
CASSVAPSGGRDTQYF
TGTGCCAGCAGCGTAGCCCCTAGCGGGGGGCGAGATACGCAGTATTTT
>NA|TRBJ1-6|once|TRBV10-3
CAINRGGAGSPLHF
TGTGCCATCAACCGAGGGGGGGCAGGTTCACCCCTCCACTTT
>TRBD2|TRBJ2-2|NA|TRBV6-2/TRBV6-3
CASSYAMTSSVATGELFF
TGTGCCAGCAGTTACGCGATGACTAGCTCCGTAGCCACCGGGGAGCTGTTTTTT
>TRBD2|TRBJ2-3|NA|TRBV9
CASNRGGTDTQYF
TGTGCCAGCAACCGGGGGGGCACAGATACGCAGTATTTT
>NA|TRBJ1-3|NA|TRBV10-3
CAISALRQSSGNTIYF
TGTGCCATCAGCGCCCTTCGACAGAGCTCTGGAAACACCATATATTTT
>TRBD1|TRBJ2-2|NA|TRBV7-8
CASSPTGGTGELFF
TGTGCCAGCAGCCCAACAGGGGGAACCGGGGAGCTGTTTTTT
>NA|TRBJ1-1|NA|TRBV28
CASSSISIGGGTEAFF
TGTGCCAGCAGTTCCATTAGCATTGGGGGCGGAACTGAAGCTTTCTTT
>NA|TRBJ1-2|NA|TRBV6-2/TRBV6-3
CASSYTEDYGYTF
TGTGCCAGCAGTTATACCGAGGACTATGGCTACACCTTC
>TRBD1|TRBJ2-2|NA|TRBV7-2
CASRPRGRNGTGVTGELFF
TGTGCCAGCAGGCCCAGGGGGAGAAACGGGACAGGGGTTACCGGGGAGCTGTTTTTT
>TRBD1|TRBJ1-4|NA|TRBV19
CASSDRESGEKLFF
TGTGCCAGTAGTGACAGGGAGAGCGGTGAAAAACTGTTTTTT
>NA|TRBJ2-2|NA|TRBV3-1/TRBV3-2
CASSHSTFGLFF
TGTGCCAGCAGCCATAGTACCTTCGGGCTGTTTTTT
>TRBD1|TRBJ2-1|NA|TRBV3-1/TRBV3-2
CASSQGQGRLHEQFF
TGTGCCAGCAGCCAAGGACAGGGTAGGTTGCATGAGCAGTTCTTC
>NA|TRBJ2-6|NA|TRBV27
CASSLNRGRGASGANVLTF
TGTGCCAGCAGCTTAAACAGGGGCAGGGGGGCCTCTGGGGCCAACGTCCTGACTTTC
>TRBD1|TRBJ1-2|NA|TRBV4-1
CASSQDRTGAAGYTF
TGCGCCAGCAGCCAAGATCGAACAGGGGCGGCAGGCTACACCTTC
>NA|TRBJ2-2|NA|TRBV6-6
CATLVTGNTGELFF
TGTGCCACCCTAGTGACAGGGAACACCGGGGAGCTGTTTTTT
>TRBD1|TRBJ1-5|NA|TRBV6-5
CASSWGQGWGQPQHF
TGTGCCAGCAGCTGGGGACAGGGTTGGGGTCAGCCCCAGCATTTT
>TRBD1|TRBJ1-5|NA|TRBV5-8
CASSLSGQGYSNQPQHF
TGTGCCAGCAGCTTGTCGGGACAGGGATATAGCAATCAGCCCCAGCATTTT
>TRBD1|TRBJ2-5|NA|TRBV5-5
CASSSNGQVERETQYF
TGTGCCAGCAGCTCCAATGGACAGGTGGAAAGGGAGACCCAGTACTTC
>NA|TRBJ1-2|NA|TRBV5-5
CASSLEYRANGYTF
TGTGCCAGCAGCTTGGAGTACAGGGCGAATGGCTACACCTTC
>NA|TRBJ2-7|NA|TRBV7-9
CASSPTGYEQYF
TGTGCCAGCAGCCCGACGGGGTACGAGCAGTACTTC
>NA|TRBJ1-2|NA|TRBV19
CASSMRVRPNYGYTF
TGTGCCAGTAGTATGAGGGTCCGCCCGAACTATGGCTACACCTTC
>NA|TRBJ2-2|few|TRBV18
CASSREGPTGELFF
TGTGCCAGCTCCCGTGAGGGTCCCACCGGGGAGCTGTTTTTT
>TRBD1|TRBJ2-1|NA|TRBV19
CASTPRTGVTYNEQFF
TGTGCCAGTACCCCTAGGACAGGGGTTACCTACAATGAGCAGTTCTTC
>TRBD2|TRBJ2-3|NA|TRBV5-4
CASSLTKTSGGHYTQYF
TGTGCCAGCAGCTTAACGAAGACTAGCGGGGGCCATTATACGCAGTATTTT
>NA|TRBJ1-3|NA|TRBV29-1
CSGGGSGNTIYF
TGCAGCGGAGGGGGCTCTGGAAACACCATATATTTT
>TRBD1|TRBJ2-2|few|TRBV18
CASSGTGEGELFF
TGTGCCAGCTCCGGAACAGGGGAAGGGGAGCTGTTTTTT
>NA|TRBJ1-6|NA|TRBV4-2
CASSQGGGVPTPLHF
TGTGCCAGCAGCCAAGGGGGAGGGGTCCCAACTCCCCTCCACTTT
>TRBD1|TRBJ1-1|NA|TRBV28
CASSPEGQGTMNTEAFF
TGTGCCAGCAGTCCTGAAGGACAGGGAACTATGAACACTGAAGCTTTCTTT
>TRBD2|TRBJ2-5|NA|TRBV14
CASSPLTSGKETQYF
TGTGCCAGCAGCCCATTGACTAGCGGGAAAGAGACCCAGTACTTC
>TRBD1|TRBJ1-1|once|TRBV7-2
CASSLTGQHTEAFF
TGTGCCAGCAGCTTGACGGGACAGCACACTGAAGCTTTCTTT
>TRBD2|TRBJ2-1|NA|TRBV7-9
CASSLATSGGYEQFF
TGTGCCAGCAGCTTAGCGACTAGCGGGGGTTATGAGCAGTTCTTC
>NA|TRBJ2-1|NA|TRBV7-3
CASSFTGINEQFF
TGTGCCAGCAGCTTTACAGGGATCAATGAGCAGTTCTTC
>TRBD2|TRBJ2-3|once|TRBV11-3
CASSPGGLTTDTQYF
TGTGCCAGCAGCCCCGGGGGACTAACCACAGATACGCAGTATTTT
>NA|TRBJ1-2|NA|TRBV3-1/TRBV3-2
CASGQTYYYGYTF
TGTGCCAGCGGACAGACCTACTACTATGGCTACACCTTC
>TRBD1|TRBJ1-1|NA|TRBV11-3
CASSFGTGGSTEAFF
TGTGCCAGCAGCTTCGGGACAGGGGGAAGCACTGAAGCTTTCTTT
>TRBD1|TRBJ2-7|NA|TRBV4-1
CASSFRGQGAPYEQYF
TGCGCCAGCAGCTTCCGGGGACAGGGGGCTCCCTACGAGCAGTACTTC
>NA|TRBJ2-7|NA|TRBV10-3
CAISDYSDRNYEQYF
TGTGCCATCAGTGATTACTCTGACAGGAACTACGAGCAGTACTTC
>NA|TRBJ2-2|NA|TRBV7-2
CASSSSVGELFF
TGTGCCAGCAGCTCCTCGGTCGGGGAGCTGTTTTTT
>TRBD2|TRBJ2-3|NA|TRBV6-1
CASSELAGAVDTQYF
TGTGCCAGCAGTGAGCTAGCGGGGGCAGTAGATACGCAGTATTTT
>TRBD1|TRBJ2-7|few|TRBV19
CASSSDRGSEQYF
TGTGCCAGTAGTTCGGACAGGGGTAGCGAGCAGTACTTC
>NA|TRBJ2-2|few|TRBV21-1
CASILDREANTGELFF
TGTGCCAGCATCCTGGACAGGGAAGCGAACACCGGGGAGCTGTTTTTT
>TRBD1|TRBJ1-5|NA|TRBV30
CAWALDRAQGMVGNQPQHF
TGTGCCTGGGCTCTAGACCGGGCACAGGGGATGGTTGGTAATCAGCCCCAGCATTTT
>NA|TRBJ2-7|few|TRBV15
CATSRDQDYEQYF
TGTGCCACCAGCAGAGATCAGGACTACGAGCAGTACTTC
>TRBD1|TRBJ1-1|NA|TRBV4-3
CASSQARTGVNTEAFF
TGCGCCAGCAGCCAAGCCCGGACAGGGGTCAATACTGAAGCTTTCTTT
>NA|TRBJ2-7|NA|TRBV9
CASSSDTGTLAYEQYF
TGTGCCAGCAGCTCCGACACCGGGACTCTAGCCTACGAGCAGTACTTC